This is a list of T cell receptor beta chains from one sample in a study of T cell responses to AZD1222 COVID-19 vaccine. The table came from immunoSEQ multiplex PCR; TCRdb's copy has only in-frame clones and leaves some out. Of approximately 90,000 clones in the sample, roughly 90% were seen once. The specimen comprised peripheral blood, sampled on day 0 of AZD1222 vaccination. The source is an adult in good health. The CDR3 runs from the conserved cysteine through the conserved F or W. D genes are given only for firm matches. Only some rows state a clone size, as once, few, many or a class for expanded clones.

J gene,D gene,clone size,V gene,CDR3 protein,CDR3 DNA
TRBJ1-3,TRBD1,NA,TRBV6-6,CASSSGTVGDTIYF,TGTGCCAGCAGTTCCGGGACAGTGGGGGACACCATATATTTT
TRBJ1-5,TRBD1,NA,TRBV3-1/TRBV3-2,CASSQGGGTAYQPQHF,TGTGCCAGCAGCCAAGGGGGAGGGACAGCCTATCAGCCCCAGCATTTT
TRBJ1-6,TRBD1,NA,TRBV28,CASRKEGQENSPLHF,TGTGCCAGCCGAAAGGAGGGACAGGAGAATTCACCCCTCCACTTT
TRBJ2-3,TRBD2,NA,TRBV19,CASTPYGTSRDTQYF,TGTGCCAGTACTCCTTACGGGACTAGTAGAGATACGCAGTATTTT
TRBJ1-6,TRBD1,NA,TRBV3-1/TRBV3-2,CASSPFGTGGSSYNSPLHF,TGTGCCAGCAGCCCTTTTGGGACAGGGGGCAGTTCCTATAATTCACCCCTCCACTTT
TRBJ1-2,TRBD1,NA,TRBV12-3/TRBV12-4,CASSLARWTGKAF,TGTGCCAGCAGCTTAGCACGGTGGACAGGGAAGGCCTTC
TRBJ1-2,NA,NA,TRBV4-3,CASSPGSRLGYTF,TGCGCCAGCAGCCCGGGTAGCAGGCTAGGCTACACCTTC
TRBJ2-7,TRBD2,NA,TRBV2,CASSELAGGPYEQYF,TGTGCCAGCAGTGAGCTAGCGGGGGGGCCCTACGAGCAGTACTTC
TRBJ1-4,NA,NA,TRBV10-2,CASNDRKDEKLFF,TGCGCCAGCAATGACAGGAAGGATGAAAAACTGTTTTTT
TRBJ2-1,NA,NA,TRBV24-1,CATEGNNEQFF,TGTGCCACCGAAGGGAACAATGAGCAGTTCTTC
TRBJ2-3,TRBD2,NA,TRBV2,CASRGAGGPTDTQYF,TGTGCCAGCAGGGGAGCGGGAGGGCCCACAGATACGCAGTATTTT
TRBJ2-7,NA,NA,TRBV3-1/TRBV3-2,CASSAVRAAYEQYF,TGTGCCAGCAGCGCCGTTCGAGCGGCCTACGAGCAGTACTTC
TRBJ2-7,TRBD2,NA,TRBV3-1/TRBV3-2,CASSPGLAGREQYF,TGTGCCAGCAGCCCCGGACTAGCGGGACGTGAGCAGTACTTC
TRBJ1-6,NA,NA,TRBV5-6,CASSSRTENSPLHF,TGTGCCAGCAGCTCACGGACTGAGAATTCACCCCTCCACTTT
TRBJ2-2,NA,once,TRBV7-6,CASSLANRYTGELFF,TGTGCCAGCAGCTTAGCGAACAGATACACCGGGGAGCTGTTTTTT
TRBJ1-4,TRBD1,NA,TRBV28,CASSKGTGNEKLFF,TGTGCCAGCAGTAAAGGGACAGGGAATGAAAAACTGTTTTTT
TRBJ2-3,NA,once,TRBV19,CASSALGRRDTQYF,TGTGCCAGTAGTGCCCTAGGGCGCCGGGATACGCAGTATTTT
TRBJ2-7,TRBD1,NA,TRBV18,CASSPHRGYEQYF,TGTGCCAGCTCACCCCACAGGGGCTACGAGCAGTACTTC
TRBJ2-2,NA,NA,TRBV5-1,CASSLGSGTHTGELFF,TGCGCCAGCAGCTTGGGAAGCGGGACACACACCGGGGAGCTGTTTTTT
TRBJ2-5,TRBD2,NA,TRBV7-2,CASSLAGETQYF,TGTGCCAGCAGCCTAGCGGGAGAGACCCAGTACTTC
TRBJ1-5,NA,NA,TRBV30,CAWSDGENQPQHF,TGTGCCTGGAGTGACGGGGAGAATCAGCCCCAGCATTTT
TRBJ1-1,NA,NA,TRBV28,CASSSVRWEAFF,TGTGCCAGCAGTTCAGTTAGGTGGGAAGCTTTCTTT
TRBJ1-2,NA,NA,TRBV19,CASSIGSGTRYGYTF,TGTGCCAGTAGTATCGGGTCGGGGACCCGCTATGGCTACACCTTC
TRBJ2-3,TRBD2,NA,TRBV15,CATSRDSLALLWEGTDTQYF,TGTGCCACCAGCAGAGATTCACTAGCGCTTTTGTGGGAGGGCACAGATACGCAGTATTTT
TRBJ2-2,TRBD1,NA,TRBV6-4,CASSDSRGQGAGELFF,TGTGCCAGCAGTGACTCCCGTGGACAGGGGGCCGGGGAGCTGTTTTTT
TRBJ2-7,TRBD1,NA,TRBV15,CATSRDRTGSHEQYF,TGTGCCACCAGCAGAGATAGGACAGGGTCCCACGAGCAGTACTTC
TRBJ1-6,TRBD1,NA,TRBV6-5,CASSYTGGSPLHF,TGTGCCAGCAGCTATACAGGGGGTTCACCCCTCCACTTT
TRBJ1-2,NA,NA,TRBV18,CASSPLPGGAYGYTF,TGTGCCAGCTCGCCTCTGCCGGGGGGCGCTTATGGCTACACCTTC
TRBJ2-3,NA,NA,TRBV7-9,CASSPEGFSTDTQYF,TGTGCCAGCAGCCCCGAGGGGTTTAGCACAGATACGCAGTATTTT
TRBJ1-4,NA,NA,TRBV19,CASSRVATNEKLFF,TGTGCCAGTTCCCGTGTTGCAACTAATGAAAAACTGTTTTTT
TRBJ1-2,TRBD1,NA,TRBV6-4,CASSDRTGGNYGYTF,TGTGCCAGCAGTGACCGGACAGGGGGCAATTATGGCTACACCTTC
TRBJ2-2,NA,NA,TRBV12-3/TRBV12-4,CASSLTGGGELFF,TGTGCCAGCAGTTTAACGGGCGGCGGGGAGCTGTTTTTT
TRBJ1-4,TRBD1,NA,TRBV29-1,CSVRQGREKLFF,TGCAGCGTGCGACAGGGTAGAGAAAAACTGTTTTTT
TRBJ2-1,TRBD2,NA,TRBV4-2,CASSQDRTSGSSYNEQFF,TGTGCCAGCAGCCAAGATAGGACTAGCGGAAGTTCCTACAATGAGCAGTTCTTC
TRBJ1-4,NA,NA,TRBV28,CASTERVREKLFF,TGTGCCAGCACGGAGAGGGTCCGGGAAAAACTGTTTTTT
TRBJ1-6,NA,once,TRBV10-3,CAISEGGTGNSPLHF,TGTGCCATCAGTGAGGGGGGGACTGGCAATTCACCCCTCCACTTT
TRBJ2-1,TRBD2,NA,TRBV4-3,CASSQELQRTGLYNEQFF,TGCGCCAGCAGCCAAGAACTCCAGAGGACGGGACTATACAATGAGCAGTTCTTC
TRBJ2-7,NA,NA,TRBV30,CAWRRQGPPYEQYF,TGTGCCTGGAGGAGACAAGGGCCTCCCTACGAGCAGTACTTC
TRBJ2-7,TRBD1,NA,TRBV30,CAWSATGVEQYF,TGTGCCTGGAGTGCGACAGGGGTCGAGCAGTACTTC